What follows are 30 T cell receptor beta chains derived from one specimen sequenced in a study of blood T cell repertoires in COVID-19. Assay: immunoSEQ multiplex PCR; the TCRdb copy retains only in-frame clones and omits some. The data contain 78,000 or so clones, around 83% of them seen just once; the ten biggest clones take up roughly 6%. Sequencing was done on a sample of peripheral blood. These receptors were obtained from a woman aged 60-70 years with acute or convalescent COVID-19.

This chain joins TRBV5-6 and TRBJ2-7, with D tentatively TRBD1 (5 bases). The germline V and J ends were trimmed by 0 bases and 5 bases, with 21 bases remaining between them. CDR3 size: 17 residues. Germline CDR1 reads SGHDT; CDR2 reads YYEEEE. The CDR3 coding sequence is TGTGCCAGCAGCTTGGCAATTGAAAGGGGTGTTCTGGACGAGCAGTACTTC. It yields the protein CASSLAIERGVLDEQYF.

The chain has TRBV11-3 and TRBJ2-3; D unresolved. V lost 1 base to trimming and J lost 2 bases, with 10 bases between them. In germline, CDR1 is SGHNT, CDR2 YENEEA. This CDR3 region has 15 residues. This CDR3 reads CASSLGQDFTDTQYF. The CDR3 nucleotides are TGTGCCAGCAGCTTAGGTCAAGACTTCACAGATACGCAGTATTTT.

This chain links TRBV15 with TRBJ2-7; no firm D call. CDR1 is LNHNV and CDR2 is YYDKDF in the germline V gene (reference sequence). With 0 bases removed from V and 1 base from J, the gap between germline ends came to 7 bases. This CDR3 is built from 14 residues. CDR3 loop: CATSRDISSYEQYF. CDR3 DNA: TGTGCCACCAGCAGAGATATCTCGTCCTACGAGCAGTACTTC.

This rearrangement joins TRBV18 to TRBJ2-7; tentative D call: TRBD2 (5 bases). The CDR3 runs 15 residues. The V end was cut by 3 bases, the J end by 5 bases, with 17 bases between. Germline V gene data show CDR1 as KGHSH and CDR2 as LQKENI. DNA of the CDR3: TGTGCCAGCTCACCCGGGTCCGGAGGTTGGAACGAGCAGTACTTC. Encoded protein: CASSPGSGGWNEQYF.

This clone was found once. The rearrangement joins TRBV5-4 to TRBJ2-1, with 13 bases that match TRBD2. This CDR3 has 17 residues. Per germline, CDR1 SGHNT and CDR2 YYREEE (reference sequence). V gave up 5 bases and J gave up 7 bases; unmatched junction bases: 12. The CDR3 sequence is CASSRPPGLAGPNEQFF. Written as DNA, the CDR3 is TGTGCCAGCAGTCGCCCCCCGGGACTAGCGGGACCTAATGAGCAGTTCTTC.

J is TRBJ1-2 and V is TRBV29-1; 8 positions match TRBD1. Trimming took 7 bases from V and 1 from J; bases not matched to a gene: 11. This CDR3 has 15 residues. CDR1 is SQVTM, CDR2 ANQGSEA, per germline. CDR3 sequence (DNA): TGCAGCGCCGTACCTGGACAGGGAGGTAACTATGGCTACACCTTC. It is translated as CSAVPGQGGNYGYTF. The entire variable domain, with the rest obtained from reference TRBV29-1 and TRBJ1-2, is as follows: SAVISQKPSRDICQRGTSLTIQCQVDSQVTMMFWYRQQPGQSLTLIATANQGSEATYESGFVIDKFPISRPNLTFSTLTVSNMSPEDSSIYLCSAVPGQGGNYGYTFGSGTRLTVV.

The rearrangement uses TRBV7-6 and TRBJ2-1, with 10 positions matching TRBD2. This CDR3 contains 16 residues. V lost 1 base to trimming and J lost 8 bases; unmatched junction nucleotides: 8. Germline V gives CDR1 SGHVS, CDR2 FNYEAQ. In DNA, the CDR3 is TGTGCCAGCAGCTTAGATTTTATAGGGACTAGCGATGAGCAGTTCTTC. It yields the protein CASSLDFIGTSDEQFF.

This clone has a single count. V and J are TRBV6-5 and TRBJ1-1; maybe TRBD1 (6 bases). The germline gives CDR1 MNHEY, CDR2 SVGAGI. The CDR3 loop spans 15 amino acids. V dropped 5 bases and J dropped 4 bases, with 17 bases sitting between them. The DNA for the CDR3 is TGTGCCAGCAGTACCCGGGGGGGGCCGGTCACTGAAGCTTTCTTT. This sequence encodes CASSTRGGPVTEAFF.

The gene calls are TRBV6-5 and TRBJ2-1; D unclear. The CDR3 has 12 residues. CDR1 and CDR2 (germline): MNHEY, SVGAGI. Trimming took 7 bases from V and 8 from J, leaving 12 bases between them. CDR3 nucleotide sequence: TGTGCCAGCACCCTGCACCAGGATGAGCAGTTCTTC. It translates to CASTLHQDEQFF.

The genes are TRBV10-3 and TRBJ1-3, with D unresolved. The CDR3 is 14 amino acids. V was pared by 6 bases and J by 0 bases, with 9 bases between. The germline V gene encodes CDR1 ENHRY and CDR2 SYGVKD. DNA for the CDR3: TGTGCCATCAGGGGAGGGATCTCTGGAAACACCATATATTTT. Translating it yields CAIRGGISGNTIYF.

The V and J genes are TRBV6-5 and TRBJ1-2; D possibly corresponds to TRBD1 (6 bases). Germline V CDR1 and CDR2: MNHEY, SVGAGI. Trimming took 5 bases from V and 6 from J, leaving 10 bases between them. The CDR3 extends over 12 amino acids. CDR3 in amino acids: CASSPGVHGYTF. In DNA form, the CDR3 reads TGTGCCAGCAGTCCAGGGGTACATGGCTACACCTTC.

This clone appeared once. V is TRBV5-6 and J is TRBJ2-2; 9 bases map to TRBD1. V shed 4 bases, J shed 5 bases, and the junction held 9 bases outside the gene matches. The CDR3 is made up of 16 amino acids. Germline-derived CDR1 and CDR2 are SGHDT and YYEEEE. CDR3 amino acids: CASSHTGGLWTGELFF. Here the CDR3 DNA reads TGTGCCAGCAGCCATACAGGGGGCTTGTGGACCGGGGAGCTGTTTTTT.

This clone was counted once. The chain couples TRBV6-5 to TRBJ2-3; 8 bases are a match to TRBD1. With 6 bases clipped from V and 2 bases from J, the junction kept 7 bases outside the gene matches. CDR3 size: 15 residues. Germline CDR1 MNHEY, CDR2 SVGAGI. The CDR3 DNA reads as TGTGCCAGCAGGGGGGGACAGGTGGTCACAGATACGCAGTATTTT. Encoded protein: CASRGGQVVTDTQYF.

The chain uses TRBV7-8 and TRBJ1-3; D is perhaps TRBD1 (5 bases). V dropped 4 bases and J dropped 2 bases, with 9 bases sitting between them. The CDR3 is 14 residues long. Germline CDR1 and CDR2: SGHVS and FQNEAQ. In DNA, the CDR3 is TGTGCCAGCAGCTCCCTCAGGGCTGGAAACACCATATATTTT. Its translation: CASSSLRAGNTIYF. Looking up the rest from reference TRBV7-8 and TRBJ1-3 gives the full variable domain: GAGVSQSPRYKVAKRGQDVALRCDPISGHVSLFWYQQALGQGPEFLTYFQNEAQLDKSGLPSDRFFAERPEGSVSTLKIQRTQQEDSAVYLCASSSLRAGNTIYFGEGSWLTVV.

The chain combines TRBV6-1 with TRBJ1-3; D call uncertain. Trimming cost V 5 bases and J 8 bases, with 16 bases left between them. The germline V gene has CDR1 MNHNS and CDR2 SASEGT. This CDR3 is 14 amino acids long. CDR3 protein: CASSKLGRGDTIYF. Written as DNA, the CDR3 is TGTGCCAGCAGTAAACTCGGGCGGGGTGACACCATATATTTT.

This clone was detected only a few times. The chain carries TRBV10-3 and TRBJ1-2, with 11 bases aligning to TRBD1. The trim removed 0 bases at V and 4 bases at J, leaving 10 bases unmatched. The CDR3 sequence is 18 residues long. Germline V CDR1 and CDR2: ENHRY, SYGVKD. CDR3 nucleotide sequence: TGTGCCATCAGTGAGTCGGCCCGAGGACAGGGGGCCGGCTATGGCTACACCTTC. Its translation: CAISESARGQGAGYGYTF.

The genes are TRBV24-1 and TRBJ1-3; a possible D gene is TRBD1 (6 bases). V lost 9 bases, J lost 1 base, and 21 bases lay in between. From germline, CDR1 is KGHDR and CDR2 SFDVKD. The CDR3 runs to 17 residues. CDR3 sequence (DNA): TGTGCCACCGACCTCCTCCGGACAGTAGGGTCTGGAAACACCATATATTTT. As protein: CATDLLRTVGSGNTIYF.

This rearrangement joins TRBV19 to TRBJ2-7, with 8 bases matching TRBD1. Germline CDR1 and CDR2: LNHDA and SQIVND (reference sequence). V was pared by 5 bases and J by 7 bases, with 13 bases of the junction left unmatched. This CDR3 region has 15 residues. The CDR3 loop is CASSAHRGASREQYF. DNA for the CDR3: TGTGCCAGTAGTGCCCACAGGGGGGCTTCGAGAGAGCAGTACTTC. The full variable domain, completed using reference TRBV19 and TRBJ2-7, is DGGITQSPKYLFRKEGQNVTLSCEQNLNHDAMYWYRQDPGQGLRLIYYSQIVNDFQKGDIAEGYSVSREKKESFPLTVTSAQKNPTAFYLCASSAHRGASREQYFGPGTRLTVT.

The chain carries TRBV19 and TRBJ2-2; D is possibly TRBD1 (6 bases). The CDR3 length is 14 residues. Trimming pared 5 bases from V and 2 bases from J, leaving 9 bases between. CDR1 and CDR2 (germline): LNHDA, SQIVND (reference sequence). Here the CDR3 reads CASSSGQNTGELFF. The CDR3 DNA is TGTGCCAGTAGTTCGGGACAAAACACCGGGGAGCTGTTTTTT.

The V gene is TRBV7-8, the J gene TRBJ1-3; D is unclear. Germline V gene sequence: CDR1 SGHVS, CDR2 FQNEAQ. V lost 5 bases and J 4 bases, leaving 12 bases between the germline ends. The CDR3 is 14 residues long. The CDR3 region has the DNA TGTGCCAGCAGCCCCCCGGGAAGAGGAAACACCATATATTTT. Residues: CASSPPGRGNTIYF.

The rearrangement joins TRBV20-1 to TRBJ2-7, with D perhaps TRBD1 (5 bases). CDR1 is DFQATT and CDR2 is SNEGSKA in the germline V gene (reference sequence). This CDR3 has 11 amino acids. DNA for the CDR3: TGCAGCGCATCCAGTGGGGCCGAGCAGTACTTC. It specifies CSASSGAEQYF.

The chain links TRBV19 to TRBJ2-3; D gene uncertain. Germline assignment: CDR1 LNHDA and CDR2 SQIVND (reference sequence). The CDR3 runs 12 residues. V was pared by 5 bases and J by 11 bases, with 14 bases between. The CDR3 spells CASSASREEQYF. CDR3 sequence (DNA): TGTGCCAGTAGTGCGTCTAGAGAGGAGCAGTATTTT.

This clone was recorded only once. The V and J genes are TRBV9 and TRBJ2-3, with a possible D match to TRBD2 (6 bases). Germline lookup yields CDR1 SGDLS and CDR2 YYNGEE. The CDR3 extends over 14 amino acids. Trimming took 2 bases from V and 10 from J, leaving 17 bases between them. The CDR3 DNA sequence: TGTGCCAGCAGCGTCGGGACTCGACCGGAGTCGCAGTATTTT. Protein product: CASSVGTRPESQYF.

There are a few counts of this clone. V usage is TRBV5-1 and J usage is TRBJ1-3; 10 bases agree with TRBD1. J lost 2 bases, V lost 6 bases, and 14 bases had no gene match. Germline V lookup: CDR1 SGHRS, CDR2 YFSETQ. This CDR3 contains 18 residues. The CDR3 DNA reads TGCGCCAGCACTTCGGGACAGGGGCCCGCCGCGCCTGGAAACACCATATATTTT. It encodes CASTSGQGPAAPGNTIYF.

The CDR3 region is CASRSQGGGRELFF. The CDR3 DNA reads as TGTGCCAGCAGATCTCAGGGAGGAGGGAGGGAGCTGTTTTTT. The chain recombines TRBV6-5 with TRBJ2-2, with D maybe TRBD2 (6 bases). The CDR3 totals 14 residues. Germline values: CDR1 MNHEY, CDR2 SVGAGI. Between the trimmed V and J ends, which lost 6 bases and 9 bases, there was a span of 17 bases.

This clone showed up just once. This chain connects TRBV18 to TRBJ2-2, with no clear D. The CDR3 is 15 amino acids. V was pared by 3 bases and J by 4 bases, with 12 bases between. Germline-derived CDR1 and CDR2 are KGHSH and LQKENI. The CDR3 DNA reads as TGTGCCAGCTCACCCTTGGGCGAGCCCACCGGGGAGCTGTTTTTT. This encodes CASSPLGEPTGELFF.

V usage is TRBV19 and J usage is TRBJ2-2, with D possibly TRBD2 on 6 matching bases. Germline V CDR1 and CDR2: LNHDA, SQIVND (reference sequence). This CDR3 comprises 15 residues. V was shortened by 5 bases and J by 3 bases, with 13 bases between the two germline ends. CDR3: CASSYRGLDTGELFF. Here the CDR3 DNA reads TGTGCCAGTAGTTACCGGGGACTGGACACCGGGGAGCTGTTTTTT. The variable domain in full, with the rest retrieved from reference TRBV19 and TRBJ2-2, is DGGITQSPKYLFRKEGQNVTLSCEQNLNHDAMYWYRQDPGQGLRLIYYSQIVNDFQKGDIAEGYSVSREKKESFPLTVTSAQKNPTAFYLCASSYRGLDTGELFFGEGSRLTVL.

This clone has only one observation. The chain recombines TRBV7-9 with TRBJ1-5; 8 nucleotides align to TRBD1. The junction had 5 bases not matched to a gene; V was cut back by 1 base and J by 3 bases. Germline lookup yields CDR1 SEHNR and CDR2 FQNEAQ (reference sequence). This CDR3 region has 16 residues. This CDR3 reads CASSLGSQGVNQPQHF. The CDR3 region has the DNA TGTGCCAGCAGCTTAGGATCACAGGGGGTCAATCAGCCCCAGCATTTT.

CDR3 sequence reads: CAIRPGQSNTEAFF. The DNA for the CDR3 is TGTGCCATCAGGCCGGGACAGTCAAACACTGAAGCTTTCTTT. The gene calls are TRBV10-3 and TRBJ1-1, with 7 bases lining up with TRBD1. CDR1 ENHRY and CDR2 SYGVKD come from the germline V gene. The V gene end was trimmed by 6 bases and the J gene end by 2 bases; junction bases not matched to a gene: 6. The CDR3 runs 14 residues.

V gene TRBV7-8 combines with J gene TRBJ1-1; the D gene is possibly TRBD1 (6 bases). The CDR3 is 15 amino acids. V lost 1 base to trimming and J lost 4 bases, with 13 bases between them. Germline CDR1 SGHVS, CDR2 FQNEAQ. In nucleotides, the CDR3 is TGTGCCAGCAGCTTAGGGGCATCAGGGGCCACTGAAGCTTTCTTT. Encoded protein: CASSLGASGATEAFF.